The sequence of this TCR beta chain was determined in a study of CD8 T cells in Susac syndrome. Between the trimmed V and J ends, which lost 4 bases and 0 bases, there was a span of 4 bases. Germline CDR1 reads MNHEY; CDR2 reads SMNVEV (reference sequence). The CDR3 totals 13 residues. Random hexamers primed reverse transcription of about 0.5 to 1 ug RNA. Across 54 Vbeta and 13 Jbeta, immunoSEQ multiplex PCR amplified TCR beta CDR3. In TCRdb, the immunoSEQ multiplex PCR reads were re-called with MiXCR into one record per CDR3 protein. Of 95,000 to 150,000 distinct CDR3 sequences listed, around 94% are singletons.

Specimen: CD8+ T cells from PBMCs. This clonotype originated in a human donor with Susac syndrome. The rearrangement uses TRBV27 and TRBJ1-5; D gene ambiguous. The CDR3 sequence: CASSSDSNQPQHF. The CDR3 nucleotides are TGTGCCAGCAGTTCAGATAGCAATCAGCCCCAGCATTTT.